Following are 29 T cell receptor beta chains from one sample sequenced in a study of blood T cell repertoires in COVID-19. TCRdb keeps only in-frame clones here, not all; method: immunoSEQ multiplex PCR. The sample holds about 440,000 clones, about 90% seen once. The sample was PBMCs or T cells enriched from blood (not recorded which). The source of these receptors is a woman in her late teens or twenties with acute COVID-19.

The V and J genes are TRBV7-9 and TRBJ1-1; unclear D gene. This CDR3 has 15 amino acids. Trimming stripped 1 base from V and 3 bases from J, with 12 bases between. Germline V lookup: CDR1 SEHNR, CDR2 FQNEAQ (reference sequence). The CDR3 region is CASSLGFMGDTEAFF. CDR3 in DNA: TGTGCCAGCAGCTTAGGATTCATGGGAGACACTGAAGCTTTCTTT.

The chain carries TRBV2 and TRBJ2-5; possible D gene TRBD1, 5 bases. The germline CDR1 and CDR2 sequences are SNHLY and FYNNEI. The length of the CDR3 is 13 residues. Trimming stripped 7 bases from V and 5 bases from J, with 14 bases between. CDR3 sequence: CASIPQGMETQYF. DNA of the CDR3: TGTGCCAGCATTCCTCAGGGAATGGAGACCCAGTACTTC. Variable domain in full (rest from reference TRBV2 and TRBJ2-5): EPEVTQTPSHQVTQMGQEVILRCVPISNHLYFYWYRQILGQKVEFLVSFYNNEISEKSEIFDDQFSVERPDGSNFTLKIRSTKLEDSAMYFCASIPQGMETQYFGPGTRLLVL.

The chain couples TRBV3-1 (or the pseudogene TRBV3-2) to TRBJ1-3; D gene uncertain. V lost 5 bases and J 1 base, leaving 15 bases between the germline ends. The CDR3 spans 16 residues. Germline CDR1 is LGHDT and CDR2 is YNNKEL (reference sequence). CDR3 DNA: TGTGCCAGCAGCTCCACCTTACGGGGTTCTGGAAACACCATATATTTT. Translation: CASSSTLRGSGNTIYF.

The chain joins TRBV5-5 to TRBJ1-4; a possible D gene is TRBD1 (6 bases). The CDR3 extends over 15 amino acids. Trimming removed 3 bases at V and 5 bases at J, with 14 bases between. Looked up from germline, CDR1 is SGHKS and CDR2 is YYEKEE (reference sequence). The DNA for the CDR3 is TGTGCCAGCAGCTGGGTTGGGGGCGGGAATGAAAAACTGTTTTTT. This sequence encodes CASSWVGGGNEKLFF.

Written as DNA, the CDR3 is TGTGCCAGCACCTCCAGGGGAATAGCCAAAAACATTCAGTACTTC. This encodes CASTSRGIAKNIQYF. The chain employs TRBV2 and TRBJ2-4; D possibly corresponds to TRBD1 (6 bases). The CDR3 is 15 amino acids. V was cut by 7 bases and J by 0 bases, with 13 bases left in between. From germline, CDR1 is SNHLY and CDR2 FYNNEI.

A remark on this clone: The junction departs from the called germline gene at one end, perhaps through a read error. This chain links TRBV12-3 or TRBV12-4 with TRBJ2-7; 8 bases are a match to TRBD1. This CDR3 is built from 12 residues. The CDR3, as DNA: TGTGCCAGCAGTTTGGGTTGGGGGACAGGAGACTTC. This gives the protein CASSLGWGTGDF.

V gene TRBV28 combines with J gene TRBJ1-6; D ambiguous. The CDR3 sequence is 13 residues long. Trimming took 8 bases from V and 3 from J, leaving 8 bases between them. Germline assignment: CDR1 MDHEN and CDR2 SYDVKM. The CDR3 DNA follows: TGTGCCAGCCGAGTCGACTATAATTCACCCCTCCACTTT. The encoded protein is CASRVDYNSPLHF.

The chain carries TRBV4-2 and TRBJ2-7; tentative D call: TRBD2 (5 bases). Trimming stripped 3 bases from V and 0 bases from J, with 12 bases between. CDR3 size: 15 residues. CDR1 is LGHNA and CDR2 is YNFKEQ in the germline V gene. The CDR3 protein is CASSHAGGNSYEQYF. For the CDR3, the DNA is TGTGCCAGCAGCCACGCGGGTGGGAACTCCTACGAGCAGTACTTC.

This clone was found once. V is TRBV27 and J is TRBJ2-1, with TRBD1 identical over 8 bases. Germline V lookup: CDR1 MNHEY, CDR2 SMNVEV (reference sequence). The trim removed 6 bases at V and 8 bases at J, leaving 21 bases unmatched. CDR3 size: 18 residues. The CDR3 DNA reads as TGTGCCAGCAGCCTAAACCAGGGGGCGGTTTTTAAGTCGGATGAGCAGTTCTTC. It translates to CASSLNQGAVFKSDEQFF.

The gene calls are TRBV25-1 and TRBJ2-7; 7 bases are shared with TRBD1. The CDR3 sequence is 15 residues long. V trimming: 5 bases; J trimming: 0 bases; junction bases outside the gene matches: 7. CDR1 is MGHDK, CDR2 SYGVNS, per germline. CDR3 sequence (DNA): TGTGCCAGCAGTCCTCCGGGACAGTCCTCCTACGAGCAGTACTTC. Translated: CASSPPGQSSYEQYF.

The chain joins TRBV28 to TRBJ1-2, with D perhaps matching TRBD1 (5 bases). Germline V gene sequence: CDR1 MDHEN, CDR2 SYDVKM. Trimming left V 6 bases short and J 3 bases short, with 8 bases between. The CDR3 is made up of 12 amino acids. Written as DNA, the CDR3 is TGTGCCAGCAGACAGACAGACTATGGCTACACCTTC. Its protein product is CASRQTDYGYTF.

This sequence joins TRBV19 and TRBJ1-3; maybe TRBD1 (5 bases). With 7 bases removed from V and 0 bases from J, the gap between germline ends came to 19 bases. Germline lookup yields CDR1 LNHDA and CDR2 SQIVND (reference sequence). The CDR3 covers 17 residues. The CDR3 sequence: CASTPQRGFSSGNTIYF. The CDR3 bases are TGTGCCAGTACCCCACAAAGGGGCTTTTCCTCTGGAAACACCATATATTTT.

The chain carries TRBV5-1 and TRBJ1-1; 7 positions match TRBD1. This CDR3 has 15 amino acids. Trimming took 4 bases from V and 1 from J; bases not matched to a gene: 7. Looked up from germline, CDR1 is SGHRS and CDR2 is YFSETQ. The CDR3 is CASSVHRGTNTEAFF. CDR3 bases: TGCGCCAGCAGCGTCCACAGGGGAACGAACACTGAAGCTTTCTTT.

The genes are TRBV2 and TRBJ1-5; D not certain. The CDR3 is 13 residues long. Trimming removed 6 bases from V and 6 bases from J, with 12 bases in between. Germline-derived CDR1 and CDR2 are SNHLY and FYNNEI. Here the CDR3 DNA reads TGTGCCAGCAGGTCAGGTTTCGGTCAGCCCCAGCATTTT. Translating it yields CASRSGFGQPQHF.

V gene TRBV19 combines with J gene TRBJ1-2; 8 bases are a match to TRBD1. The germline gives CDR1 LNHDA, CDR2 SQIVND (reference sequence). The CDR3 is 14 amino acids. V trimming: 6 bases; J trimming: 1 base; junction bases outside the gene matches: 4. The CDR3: CASRDRGFNYGYTF. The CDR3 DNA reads TGTGCCAGTAGAGACAGGGGCTTTAACTATGGCTACACCTTC.

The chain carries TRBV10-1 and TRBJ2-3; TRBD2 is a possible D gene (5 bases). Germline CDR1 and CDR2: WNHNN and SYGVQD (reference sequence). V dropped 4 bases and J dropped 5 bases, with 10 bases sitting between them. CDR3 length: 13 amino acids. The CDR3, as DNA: TGCGCCAGCAGTGGGCTAGCCGGAGATACGCAGTATTTT. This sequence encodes CASSGLAGDTQYF.

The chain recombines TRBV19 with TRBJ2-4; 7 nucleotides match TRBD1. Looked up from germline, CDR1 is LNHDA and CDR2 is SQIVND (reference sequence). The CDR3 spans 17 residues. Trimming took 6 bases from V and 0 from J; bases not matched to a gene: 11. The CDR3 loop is CASSIGLGDRAKNIQYF. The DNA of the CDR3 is TGTGCCAGTAGCATCGGTCTTGGGGACAGAGCCAAAAACATTCAGTACTTC.

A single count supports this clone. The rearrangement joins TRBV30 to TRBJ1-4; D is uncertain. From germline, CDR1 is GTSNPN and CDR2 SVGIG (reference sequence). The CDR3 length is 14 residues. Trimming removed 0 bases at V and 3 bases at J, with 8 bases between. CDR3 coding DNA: TGTGCCTGGAGTGTCCGGGTTGCTAATGAAAAACTGTTTTTT. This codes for CAWSVRVANEKLFF.

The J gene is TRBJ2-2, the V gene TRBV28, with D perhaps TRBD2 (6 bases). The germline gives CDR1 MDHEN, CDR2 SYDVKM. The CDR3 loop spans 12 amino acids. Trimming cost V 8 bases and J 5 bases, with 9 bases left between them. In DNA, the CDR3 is TGTGCCAGCGAGCGGGTGACCGGGGAGCTGTTTTTT. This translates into CASERVTGELFF. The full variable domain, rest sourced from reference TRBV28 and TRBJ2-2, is DVKVTQSSRYLVKRTGEKVFLECVQDMDHENMFWYRQDPGLGLRLIYFSYDVKMKEKGDIPEGYSVSREKKERFSLILESASTNQTSMYLCASERVTGELFFGEGSRLTVL.

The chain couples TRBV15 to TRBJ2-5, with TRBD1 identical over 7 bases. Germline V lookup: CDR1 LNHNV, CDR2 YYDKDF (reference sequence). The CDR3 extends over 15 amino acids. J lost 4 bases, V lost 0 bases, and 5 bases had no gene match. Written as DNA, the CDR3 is TGTGCCACCAGCAGAGATCGAAGACAGGGAGAGACCCAGTACTTC. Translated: CATSRDRRQGETQYF. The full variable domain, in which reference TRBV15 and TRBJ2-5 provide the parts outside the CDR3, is DAMVIQNPRYQVTQFGKPVTLSCSQTLNHNVMYWYQQKSSQAPKLLFHYYDKDFNNEADTPDNFQSRRPNTSFCFLDIRSPGLGDTAMYLCATSRDRRQGETQYFGPGTRLLVL.

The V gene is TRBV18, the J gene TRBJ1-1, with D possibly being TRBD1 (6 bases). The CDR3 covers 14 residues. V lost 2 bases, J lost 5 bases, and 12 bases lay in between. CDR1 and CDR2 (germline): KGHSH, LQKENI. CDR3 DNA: TGTGCCAGCTCACCAAGTGGGGGCGGGACTGAAGCTTTCTTT. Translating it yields CASSPSGGGTEAFF.

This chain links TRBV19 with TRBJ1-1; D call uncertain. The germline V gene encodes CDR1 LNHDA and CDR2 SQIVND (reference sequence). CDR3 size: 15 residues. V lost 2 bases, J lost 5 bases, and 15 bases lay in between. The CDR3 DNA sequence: TGTGCCAGTAGTATACAGATTGAGGGAGTGACTGAAGCTTTCTTT. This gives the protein CASSIQIEGVTEAFF.

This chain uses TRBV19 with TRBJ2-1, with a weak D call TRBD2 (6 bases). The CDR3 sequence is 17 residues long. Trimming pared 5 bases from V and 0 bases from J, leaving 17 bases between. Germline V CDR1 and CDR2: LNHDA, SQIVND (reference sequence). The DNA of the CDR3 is TGTGCCAGTAGTCGACATCGGGGAGGATACTCCTACAATGAGCAGTTCTTC. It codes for CASSRHRGGYSYNEQFF. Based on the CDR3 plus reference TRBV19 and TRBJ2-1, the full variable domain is DGGITQSPKYLFRKEGQNVTLSCEQNLNHDAMYWYRQDPGQGLRLIYYSQIVNDFQKGDIAEGYSVSREKKESFPLTVTSAQKNPTAFYLCASSRHRGGYSYNEQFFGPGTRLTVL.

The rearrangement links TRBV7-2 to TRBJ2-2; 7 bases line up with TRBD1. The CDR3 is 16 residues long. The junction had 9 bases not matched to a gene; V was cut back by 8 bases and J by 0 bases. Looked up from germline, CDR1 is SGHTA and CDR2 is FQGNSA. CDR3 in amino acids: CASSPGGSANTGELFF. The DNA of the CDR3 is TGTGCCAGCTCTCCAGGGGGATCCGCGAACACCGGGGAGCTGTTTTTT. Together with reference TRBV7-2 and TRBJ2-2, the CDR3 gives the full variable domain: GAGVSQSPSNKVTEKGKDVELRCDPISGHTALYWYRQSLGQGLEFLIYFQGNSAPDKSGLPSDRFSAERTGGSVSTLTIQRTQQEDSAVYLCASSPGGSANTGELFFGEGSRLTVL.

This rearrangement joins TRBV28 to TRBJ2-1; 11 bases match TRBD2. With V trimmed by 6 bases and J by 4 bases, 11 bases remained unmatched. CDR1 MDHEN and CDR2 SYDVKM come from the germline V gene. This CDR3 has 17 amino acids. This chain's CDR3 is CASSSSGRWEGYNEQFF. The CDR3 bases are TGTGCCAGCAGCTCTAGCGGGAGGTGGGAAGGATACAATGAGCAGTTCTTC.

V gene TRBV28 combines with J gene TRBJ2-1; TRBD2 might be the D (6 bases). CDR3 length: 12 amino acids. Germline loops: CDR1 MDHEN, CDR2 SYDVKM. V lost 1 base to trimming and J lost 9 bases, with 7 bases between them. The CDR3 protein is CASSLYGGEQFF. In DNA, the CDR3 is TGTGCCAGCAGTTTATACGGGGGTGAGCAGTTCTTC.

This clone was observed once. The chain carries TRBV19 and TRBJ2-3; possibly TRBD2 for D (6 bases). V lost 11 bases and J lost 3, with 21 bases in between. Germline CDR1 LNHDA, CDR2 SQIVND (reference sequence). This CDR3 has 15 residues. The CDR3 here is CASARRDFETDTQYF. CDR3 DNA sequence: TGTGCCTCCGCCCGCCGGGACTTTGAAACAGATACGCAGTATTTT.

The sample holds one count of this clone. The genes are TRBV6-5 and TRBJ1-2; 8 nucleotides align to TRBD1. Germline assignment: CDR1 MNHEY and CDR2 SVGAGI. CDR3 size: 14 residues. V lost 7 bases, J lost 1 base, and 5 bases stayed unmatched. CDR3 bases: TGTGCCAGCACCCGGACAGGGCATAACTATGGCTACACCTTC. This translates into CASTRTGHNYGYTF.

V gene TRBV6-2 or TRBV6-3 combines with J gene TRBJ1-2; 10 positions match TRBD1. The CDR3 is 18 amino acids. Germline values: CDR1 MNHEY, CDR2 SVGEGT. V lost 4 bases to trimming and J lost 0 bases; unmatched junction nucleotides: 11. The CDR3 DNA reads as TGTGCCAGCAGTTCGATTCGACAGGGGGCGTCGACTAACTATGGCTACACCTTC. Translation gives CASSSIRQGASTNYGYTF.